This T cell receptor (beta chain) is drawn from a study of regulatory T cells in long-lasting Graves disease. Trimming left V 6 bases short and J 3 bases short, with 5 bases between. This CDR3 has 10 amino acids. CDR1 and CDR2 from the germline V gene are SQVTM and ANQGSEA. In building TCR beta libraries, iRepertoire HTBI primers were used together with Arm-PCR of CDR3 regions. TCRdb passed the multiplex PCR reads through MiXCR, listing each CDR3 protein once. The data show more than 300,000 distinct CDR3 sequences, less than 20% seen once. This clonotype appeared a few times. Antigen: not known. The time point was: persistent/refractory GD, antithyroid drugs over 5 years with positive TRAb. PBMCs were the source of the RNA used for TCR sequencing. Study outcomes and limitations: Relative to new patients (roughly 900), persistent patients exhibited greater sharing of public clonotypes (around 2,500). Patients with persistent disease showed a bias toward TRBV28, TRBJ1-2 and TRBJ2-5. Those with persistent Graves' had less TCR diversity than newly diagnosed patients.

The sequencing used peripheral blood mononuclear cells (PBMCs), collected when the disease was refractory, from a patient treated with antithyroid drugs. This sequence originates from a female donor with Graves disease. The rearrangement links TRBV29-1 to TRBJ1-2; D unresolved. The CDR3 coding sequence is TGCAGCGTAAATTACTATGGCTACACCTTC. Translating it yields CSVNYYGYTF.